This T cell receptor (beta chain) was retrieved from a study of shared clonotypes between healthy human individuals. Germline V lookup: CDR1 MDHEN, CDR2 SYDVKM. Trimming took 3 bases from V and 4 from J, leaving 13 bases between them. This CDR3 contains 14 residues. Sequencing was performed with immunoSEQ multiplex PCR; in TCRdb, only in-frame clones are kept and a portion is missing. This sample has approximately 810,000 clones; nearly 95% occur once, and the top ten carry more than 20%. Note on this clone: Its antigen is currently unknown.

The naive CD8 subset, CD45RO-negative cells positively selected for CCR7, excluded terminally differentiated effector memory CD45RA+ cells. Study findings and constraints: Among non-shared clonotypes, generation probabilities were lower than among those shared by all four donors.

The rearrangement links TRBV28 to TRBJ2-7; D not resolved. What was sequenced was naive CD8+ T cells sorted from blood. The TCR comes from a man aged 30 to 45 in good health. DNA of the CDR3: TGTGCCAGCAGTTTCGTCCCGGGTCCTTACGAGCAGTACTTC. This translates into CASSFVPGPYEQYF.